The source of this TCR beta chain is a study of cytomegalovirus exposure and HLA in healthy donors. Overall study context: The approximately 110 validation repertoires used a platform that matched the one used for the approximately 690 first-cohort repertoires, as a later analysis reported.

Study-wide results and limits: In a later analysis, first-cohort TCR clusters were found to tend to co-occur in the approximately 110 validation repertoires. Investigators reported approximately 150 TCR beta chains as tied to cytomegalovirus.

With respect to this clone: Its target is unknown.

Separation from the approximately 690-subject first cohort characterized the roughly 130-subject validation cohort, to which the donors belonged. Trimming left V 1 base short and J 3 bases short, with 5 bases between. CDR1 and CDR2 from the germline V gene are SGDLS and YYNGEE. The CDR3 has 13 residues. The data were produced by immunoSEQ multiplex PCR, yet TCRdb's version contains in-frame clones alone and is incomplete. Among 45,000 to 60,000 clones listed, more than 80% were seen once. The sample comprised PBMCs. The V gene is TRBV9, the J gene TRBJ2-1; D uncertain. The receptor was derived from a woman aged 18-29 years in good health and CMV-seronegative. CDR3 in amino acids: CASSVSDYNEQFF. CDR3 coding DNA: TGTGCCAGCAGCGTAAGCGACTACAATGAGCAGTTCTTC.